Described below is a single T cell receptor (beta chain) sequence and its context. This clonotype was seen a handful of times. Its antigen specificity is not known. It has no much larger one-base neighbor in the sample; base qualities were not kept. CDR1 is given as DFQATT and CDR2 as SNEGSKA, both from the germline V gene (reference sequence). V trim: 1 base; J trim: 3 bases; unmatched bases: 9. The CDR3 runs 15 amino acids, cysteine and phenylalanine included. Kept here is only the CDR3 DNA, which spans 45 bases and is read in frame from base 1. From the second PCR step on, the TCR alpha and beta chain libraries were amplified in separate reactions. CMV status of each donor was established by measuring IFNgamma production from CD4+ T cells after fresh PBMCs were stimulated overnight with CMV viral lysate. CD4 T cells were positively selected using Miltenyi beads, after which CD8 T cells were positively selected from the CD4-negative fraction. After staining for CD3, CD4, CD8, CD45RA, CD27 and a live/dead dye, cells were sorted on a BD Aria II into four subsets based on CD45RA and CD27. Blood came from three healthy volunteers, each fractionated into CD4 and CD8 T cells and then into four differentiation subsets. Roughly 120 ml of peripheral blood was collected from each donor, and PBMC were isolated by Ficoll-Paque PLUS density-gradient centrifugation. The sorted cells were lysed in RLT buffer, after which RNA was extracted using a Qiagen RNeasy kit and kept at -80 degrees C.

These data are taken from a study of naive and memory T cell subsets (dated 2017 in TCRdb). For the study in its entirety: Sorted naive and memory T cell subsets from peripheral blood were analyzed in the study using a UMI-based, open-source pipeline for TCR alpha and beta sequencing. Complete agreement was observed between the functional CMV T cell responses and the IgG serology results. RNA was DNase-treated and reverse transcribed with TCR constant-region primers, mostly using SuperScript III.

Library generation was performed with UMI-ligation and nested PCR. The beta constant-region primer was an equimolar mix of two oligonucleotides covering both TRBC1 and TRBC2. The ligated cDNA went through four rounds of PCR with nested alpha and beta constant-region primers together with the SP2 primer. A single-stranded oligonucleotide carrying the SP2 primer and a 12-nucleotide UMI was ligated to the 3' end of the cDNA by T4 RNA ligase 1. The ligation reaction was incubated at 16°C for about 18-24 hours. PCR2 was typically run as a SYBR Green qPCR and stopped at a predetermined threshold to prevent over-amplification. Agencourt AMPure XP magnetic beads were used for all purifications after the first. Library amounts were measured by Qubit and library quality was assessed on a TapeStation, where the main peak was expected at around 650 bp. The pooled libraries were sequenced on an Illumina MiSeq using v2 2x251 paired-end kits, which usually yielded roughly 1-2.2 million reads per sample. Libraries were pooled at about 3.7 nM per sample, and roughly 4.5-8% PhiX was added to improve cluster recognition. The original pipeline was this. V and J genes were assigned to Demultiplexor-processed FASTQ reads by Decombinator through tag matching, with a single base-pair mismatch being allowed. UMIs were used by Collapsinator to correct both sequencing errors and frequency errors arising from PCR heterogeneity. TCRs were translated and CDR3s were extracted from the conserved cysteine to the FGXG phenylalanine by CDR3Translator, with non-productive sequences being flagged. Repertoires were subsampled to equal numbers of UMI-defined TCRs before Gini, Shannon entropy and inverse Simpson indices were calculated. Clonotype abundance distributions were fitted to a power law by maximum likelihood within the linear range. On one naive CD8 sample, the pipeline and MIGEC gave similar UMI counts, unique TCR numbers and clonal distributions. In one analysis, naive TCRs that were also found in any memory subset of the same donor were excluded from the naive repertoire. The repertoires were searched for 6,000 to 9,500 CMV-associated CDR3 sequences that had been compiled from VDJdb and a published dataset. Using fastp trimming at Q25 and MiXCR clonotype assembly, TCRdb reanalyzed the public sequencing data and kept in-frame beta chains. Rows merge per CDR3 protein into single entries with the most common DNA and genes. The V and J calls and clone size are TCRdb's, not the authors'. Within this sample are about 160,000 distinct CDR3 sequences, with 22% of them counted one time only. 0.085% to 0.11% of the sample goes to the ten largest clones.

Broad study findings and their caveats: Once error correction was done, more than 85% of naive TCR sequences showed up just once, which made the naive abundance distributions much steeper than those of the memory subsets. A few larger clonotypes were present in naive repertoires, particularly the CD8 repertoires, and these clonotypes were possibly memory cells re-expressing CD45RA. RNA-based TCR counts may be influenced by expression changes linked to T cell activation and differentiation. In both CD4 and CD8 cells, going from naive through CM, EM and EMRA, the Gini index went up while Shannon and inverse Simpson diversity went down. TCR abundance followed a power law whose exponent differed between naive and memory subsets but was consistent across the three individuals. Clonotypes were defined as single alpha or beta chain sequences, not paired alpha/beta receptors. The repertoire findings for the naive and memory subsets could not be validated against a ground truth because none was available.

What was sequenced was naive CD4+ T cells from blood. The sample's cell subset or site, from its label and the paper: naive T cells, CD45RA high CD27+. The chain is encoded by TRBV20-1 joined to TRBJ2-7; TRBD2 matches 7 bases in the middle. This TCR came from a human donor in good health. Here the CDR3 is given as CSARAPNRGSYEQYF. The nucleotide sequence reads TGCAGTGCTAGAGCCCCCAACCGCGGGAGCTACGAGCAGTACTTC.